Below are 32 T cell receptor beta chains sequenced from a single sample in a study of T-cell memory formation after mild COVID-19. TCRdb re-called the 5' RACE reads through MiXCR, storing one row per CDR3 protein. The sample yields some 150,000 distinct CDR3 sequences, under 25% seen once. The sample taken for sequencing was PBMCs or a T cell subset sorted from them (not recorded which). These receptors came from an adult woman who had mild COVID-19 (a few samples of this study predate the infection). Cell type and time point are not known.

The chain combines TRBV5-4 with TRBJ1-1; possibly TRBD1 for D (5 bases). V was pared by 0 bases and J by 5 bases, with 14 bases between. CDR3 length: 15 residues. CDR1 SGHNT and CDR2 YYREEE come from the germline V gene (reference sequence). CDR3 in amino acids: CASSLERGASTEAFF. The CDR3 DNA sequence: TGTGCCAGCAGCTTGGAGAGGGGAGCGTCGACTGAAGCTTTCTTT.

The rearrangement joins TRBV7-2 to TRBJ1-6; TRBD1 might be the D (5 bases). V was shortened by 6 bases and J by 5 bases, with 17 bases between the two germline ends. The CDR3 has 16 amino acids. Germline values: CDR1 SGHTA, CDR2 FQGNSA. The CDR3: CASRKRGVGDNSPLHF. As DNA, the CDR3 is TGTGCCAGCAGAAAGCGGGGCGTGGGAGATAATTCACCCCTCCACTTT.

V and J are TRBV2 and TRBJ1-3, with TRBD1 as a possible D gene (6 bases). This CDR3 is 15 amino acids long. Germline lookup yields CDR1 SNHLY and CDR2 FYNNEI. V shed 8 bases and J shed 4 bases, with 18 bases lying between them. CDR3 sequence (DNA): TGTGCCAGCGCTGATCGGGACACCGAAGGAAACACCATATATTTT. This encodes CASADRDTEGNTIYF.

This clonotype was detected a few times. The V call is TRBV18, the J call TRBJ1-6; possibly TRBD1 for D (5 bases). The CDR3 runs to 17 residues. In germline, CDR1 is KGHSH, CDR2 LQKENI. V lost 3 bases and J lost 10, with 22 bases in between. DNA of the CDR3: TGTGCCAGCTCACCTGTAAACCCGGGGGGTGCGGAGTCACCCCTCCACTTT. Translation: CASSPVNPGGAESPLHF.

This clonotype was counted between two and nine times. The CDR3 spells CASSKGLAGSTDTQYF. CDR3 sequence (DNA): TGTGCCAGCAGTAAGGGACTAGCGGGGAGCACAGATACGCAGTATTTT. The genes are TRBV2 and TRBJ2-3, with 13 bases lining up with TRBD2. V trimming: 5 bases; J trimming: 0 bases; junction bases outside the gene matches: 2. In germline, CDR1 is SNHLY, CDR2 FYNNEI. CDR3 length: 16 residues.

This clonotype was observed a handful of times. The genes are TRBV6-5 and TRBJ2-7; TRBD1 is a possible D gene (6 bases). With 0 bases removed from V and 2 bases from J, the gap between germline ends came to 14 bases. In germline, CDR1 is MNHEY, CDR2 SVGAGI. The CDR3 sequence is 16 residues long. DNA of the CDR3: TGTGCCAGCAGTTACTCGACCCAGGGGCGCCCCTACGAGCAGTACTTC. This sequence encodes CASSYSTQGRPYEQYF.

This clonotype occurred a few times. The J gene is TRBJ1-1, the V gene TRBV12-3 or TRBV12-4; D is ambiguous. The CDR3 totals 13 residues. V dropped 6 bases and J dropped 3 bases, with 11 bases sitting between them. The CDR3 DNA reads as TGTGCCAGCAGGATCCAGCAGTACACTGAAGCTTTCTTT. Encoded protein: CASRIQQYTEAFF.

CDR3 in amino acids: CASSQAQGTNYGYTF. CDR3 DNA: TGTGCCAGCAGCCAAGCGCAGGGAACTAACTATGGCTACACCTTC. V and J are TRBV3-1 and TRBJ1-2; tentative D call: TRBD1 (5 bases). Germline V CDR1 and CDR2: LGHDT, YNNKEL (reference sequence). Trimming removed 1 base from V and 0 bases from J, with 9 bases in between. The CDR3 sequence is 15 residues long.

This clonotype showed up just a few times. CDR3 DNA: TGTGCCACTCAGGACGGACTTTTGGACGAGCAGTACTTC. This gives the protein CATQDGLLDEQYF. The V gene is TRBV24-1, the J gene TRBJ2-7, with a tentative D call TRBD2 (5 bases). The germline V gene has CDR1 KGHDR and CDR2 SFDVKD. Trimming removed 10 bases at V and 5 bases at J, with 17 bases between. The CDR3 runs to 13 residues.

This clonotype is termed medium-sized. The chain combines TRBV20-1 with TRBJ1-2; 7 bases are shared with TRBD1. V lost 3 bases, J lost 3 bases, and 4 bases stayed unmatched. The CDR3 is 13 residues long. Germline CDR1 DFQATT, CDR2 SNEGSKA (reference sequence). CDR3 in amino acids: CSAREGQDYGYTF. The DNA for the CDR3 is TGCAGTGCTAGGGAAGGACAGGACTATGGCTACACCTTC.

V gene TRBV18 combines with J gene TRBJ2-5, with TRBD2 matching over 7 bases. CDR3 size: 13 residues. V was pared by 3 bases and J by 4 bases, with 2 bases of the junction left unmatched. Germline-derived CDR1 and CDR2 are KGHSH and LQKENI. The CDR3 nucleotides read TGTGCCAGCTCACCCCAGCGGGGAGAGACCCAGTACTTC. Translation: CASSPQRGETQYF.

The chain has TRBV12-3 or TRBV12-4 and TRBJ2-2; 11 bases align to TRBD2. The CDR3 spans 17 residues. V was clipped by 6 bases and J by 0 bases; unmatched bases: 6. The DNA of the CDR3 is TGTGCCAGCAGCCTCACTAGCGGGAGCGCGAACACCGGGGAGCTGTTTTTT. It translates to CASSLTSGSANTGELFF.

This clonotype showed up just a few times. The chain employs TRBV12-3 or TRBV12-4 and TRBJ1-2; unclear D gene. This CDR3 has 14 residues. The V gene lost 2 bases and the J gene lost 6 bases, with 13 bases spanning the gap. CDR3: CASSLTPRNDGYTF. CDR3 DNA sequence: TGTGCCAGCAGTTTAACTCCCAGAAATGATGGCTACACCTTC.

CDR3 nucleotide sequence: TGTGCCAGCTCACCGATGCAGGGACGACAGGCTAATGAAAAACTGTTTTTT. This gives the protein CASSPMQGRQANEKLFF. The chain recombines TRBV18 with TRBJ1-4, with D perhaps matching TRBD1 (6 bases). Germline lookup yields CDR1 KGHSH and CDR2 LQKENI. The V end was cut by 3 bases, the J end by 3 bases, with 17 bases between. The CDR3 consists of 17 residues.

In this sample, this clonotype turned up a few times. The chain couples TRBV28 to TRBJ2-7; 16 bases agree with TRBD2. The V gene end was trimmed by 5 bases and the J gene end by 0 bases; junction bases not matched to a gene: 7. Germline V gene data show CDR1 as MDHEN and CDR2 as SYDVKM. The CDR3 is made up of 18 amino acids. The CDR3 sequence is CASSPQGLAGGSSYEQYF. The CDR3 DNA follows: TGTGCCAGCAGTCCGCAGGGACTAGCGGGAGGGTCCTCCTACGAGCAGTACTTC.

This clonotype was counted only a few times. The V and J genes are TRBV5-1 and TRBJ2-5; 10 bases line up with TRBD2. The germline CDR1 and CDR2 sequences are SGHRS and YFSETQ. V lost 0 bases, J lost 4 bases, and 6 bases stayed unmatched. The CDR3 length is 16 residues. The CDR3 nucleotides are TGCGCCAGCAGCTTGGTGGTAGCGGGAGGAGGAGAGACCCAGTACTTC. Protein sequence: CASSLVVAGGGETQYF. Filled out from reference TRBV5-1 and TRBJ2-5, the complete variable domain reads KAGVTQTPRYLIKTRGQQVTLSCSPISGHRSVSWYQQTPGQGLQFLFEYFSETQRNKGNFPGRFSGRQFSNSRSEMNVSTLELGDSALYLCASSLVVAGGGETQYFGPGTRLLVL.

This clonotype came up a few times. The chain carries TRBV6-5 and TRBJ1-2; D is possibly TRBD1 (5 bases). The V end was cut by 8 bases, the J end by 8 bases, with 18 bases between. Germline CDR1 and CDR2: MNHEY and SVGAGI. The CDR3 is 13 amino acids. The CDR3 bases are TGTGCCAGCCACCAGACCAGGGTCAACGGCTACACCTTC. Translated, it gives CASHQTRVNGYTF.

CDR3 bases: TGTGCCACCAGTGAGTCAGGGGAAGGGGGTGAGCAGTTCTTC. This sequence encodes CATSESGEGGEQFF. The V and J genes are TRBV30 and TRBJ2-1; possible D gene TRBD1, 6 bases. V was cut by 8 bases and J by 9 bases, with 23 bases left in between. This CDR3 comprises 14 residues. Germline values: CDR1 GTSNPN, CDR2 SVGIG (reference sequence).

This chain uses TRBV18 with TRBJ2-7; maybe TRBD2 (6 bases). Germline V gene sequence: CDR1 KGHSH, CDR2 LQKENI. V lost 5 bases and J 0 bases, leaving 14 bases between the germline ends. This CDR3 is built from 15 residues. The CDR3 sequence is CASSSGWEVSYEQYF. CDR3 sequence (DNA): TGTGCCAGCTCATCGGGCTGGGAGGTCTCCTACGAGCAGTACTTC.

The chain couples TRBV6-5 to TRBJ2-7, with TRBD1 as a possible D gene (6 bases). The germline gives CDR1 MNHEY, CDR2 SVGAGI. With 6 bases removed from V and 4 bases from J, the gap between germline ends came to 10 bases. The CDR3 covers 12 residues. The CDR3 is CASRGHRYEQYF. The CDR3 bases are TGTGCCAGCAGGGGACACCGTTACGAGCAGTACTTC.

By sample fraction, this clonotype is medium-sized. This sequence joins TRBV7-9 and TRBJ2-1, with TRBD1 identical over 7 bases. The CDR3 spans 15 residues. CDR1 is SEHNR, CDR2 FQNEAQ, per germline (reference sequence). The trim removed 5 bases at V and 6 bases at J, leaving 10 bases unmatched. The CDR3 bases are TGTGCCAGCAGCATCCGACCGACAGGGATCAATGAGCAGTTCTTC. As protein: CASSIRPTGINEQFF.

The chain has TRBV18 and TRBJ2-5; D remains ambiguous. Germline V gene sequence: CDR1 KGHSH, CDR2 LQKENI. Trimming took 3 bases from V and 1 from J, leaving 6 bases between them. The CDR3 length is 13 residues. Here the CDR3 reads CASSPQVQETQYF. The CDR3 nucleotides read TGTGCCAGCTCACCCCAGGTCCAAGAGACCCAGTACTTC.

V usage is TRBV7-2 and J usage is TRBJ1-5, with D possibly TRBD1 on 5 matching bases. Between the trimmed V and J ends, which lost 1 base and 1 base, there was a span of 8 bases. The CDR3 extends over 15 amino acids. The germline V gene encodes CDR1 SGHTA and CDR2 FQGNSA. The CDR3 DNA is TGTGCCAGCAGCTTAGTTCAGGGAAGCAATCAGCCCCAGCATTTT. This gives the protein CASSLVQGSNQPQHF.

In this sample, this clonotype turned up a few times. This sequence joins TRBV20-1 and TRBJ1-4; 8 bases agree with TRBD1. The CDR3 spans 13 residues. V lost 3 bases to trimming and J lost 7 bases; unmatched junction nucleotides: 4. CDR1 is DFQATT, CDR2 SNEGSKA, per germline (reference sequence). The CDR3 loop reads CSASRGRVEKLFF. Written as DNA, the CDR3 is TGCAGTGCTAGCAGGGGGCGGGTTGAAAAACTGTTTTTT.

The genes are TRBV5-1 and TRBJ2-6; tentatively, D is TRBD2 (5 bases). Germline V CDR1 and CDR2: SGHRS, YFSETQ. V was cut by 0 bases and J by 0 bases, with 16 bases left in between. CDR3 length: 19 amino acids. CDR3 amino acids: CASSLERAGFSSGANVLTF. The CDR3 DNA sequence: TGCGCCAGCAGCTTGGAGAGGGCCGGATTTAGCTCTGGGGCCAACGTCCTGACTTTC.

This clonotype turned up a few times. V is TRBV6-5 and J is TRBJ2-7; D is unresolved. This CDR3 is built from 14 residues. V was clipped by 8 bases and J by 2 bases, with 16 bases between them. Germline loops: CDR1 MNHEY, CDR2 SVGAGI. The CDR3: CASVKAIGPYEQYF. DNA of the CDR3: TGTGCCAGCGTGAAGGCCATTGGACCCTACGAGCAGTACTTC.

The chain has TRBV20-1 and TRBJ1-6; 7 bases align to TRBD1. The CDR3 contains 15 residues. Germline lookup yields CDR1 DFQATT and CDR2 SNEGSKA (reference sequence). V dropped 5 bases and J dropped 0; count of bases not matched to a gene: 4. In nucleotides, the CDR3 is TGCAGTGCTCGTAACAGGGGCTCCTATAATTCACCCCTCCACTTT. It yields the protein CSARNRGSYNSPLHF.

V and J are TRBV7-6 and TRBJ1-4, with TRBD1 matching 9 bases. The CDR3 is 15 residues long. With 1 base clipped from V and 8 bases from J, the junction kept 5 bases outside the gene matches. The germline CDR1 and CDR2 sequences are SGHVS and FNYEAQ. The CDR3 DNA sequence: TGTGCCAGCAGCTTAGGGACAGGGGTTGACGAAAAACTGTTTTTT. Amino acid sequence: CASSLGTGVDEKLFF. The complete variable domain, with remaining parts taken from reference TRBV7-6 and TRBJ1-4, reads GAGVSQSPRYKVTKRGQDVALRCDPISGHVSLYWYRQALGQGPEFLTYFNYEAQQDKSGLPNDRFSAERPEGSISTLTIQRTEQRDSAMYRCASSLGTGVDEKLFFGSGTQLSVL.

The V gene is TRBV5-4, the J gene TRBJ2-2; TRBD2 aligns across 7 bases. CDR1 is SGHNT and CDR2 is YYREEE in the germline V gene (reference sequence). The CDR3 runs 15 residues. Trimming cost V 4 bases and J 7 bases; bases outside gene matches: 10. CDR3 protein: CASSPRRGGVGELFF. As DNA, the CDR3 is TGTGCCAGCAGCCCCCGGCGCGGGGGTGTCGGGGAGCTGTTTTTT.

This clonotype came up once. The J gene is TRBJ2-5, the V gene TRBV15, with TRBD1 matching over 10 bases. The CDR3 spans 15 residues. The germline V gene encodes CDR1 LNHNV and CDR2 YYDKDF (reference sequence). Unmatched junction bases numbered 7, after V lost 4 bases and J lost 5 bases. DNA of the CDR3: TGTGCCACCAGCATCCCGGGACAGGGGATGGAGACCCAGTACTTC. Its protein is CATSIPGQGMETQYF.

This clonotype has just a few counts. The CDR3 sequence is CATSDLGRQFF. The CDR3 nucleotides are TGTGCCACCAGTGATTTAGGTAGGCAGTTCTTC. J is TRBJ2-1 and V is TRBV24-1, with D unresolved. Germline V gene sequence: CDR1 KGHDR, CDR2 SFDVKD. Trimming removed 1 base from V and 12 bases from J, with 6 bases in between. This CDR3 is 11 amino acids long.

The genes are TRBV5-5 and TRBJ1-2, with D maybe TRBD1 (5 bases). This CDR3 region has 17 residues. Trimming shortened V by 0 bases and J by 0 bases, and 15 bases separated the two germline ends. Germline assignment: CDR1 SGHKS and CDR2 YYEKEE (reference sequence). The CDR3 bases are TGTGCCAGCAGCTTGGGACAGCACCCATTAGCTAACTATGGCTACACCTTC. Encoded protein: CASSLGQHPLANYGYTF.